This T cell receptor (beta chain) is from a study of T cell responses to AZD1222 COVID-19 vaccine. Study outcomes and limitations: It was only a handful of AZD1222 recipients who were seropositive at baseline. In the spike-specific TCR repertoire, nearly half reportedly target unmutated variant regions.

The assay was immunoSEQ multiplex PCR, and TCRdb's table has in-frame clones only and misses some. The profile shows about 100,000 clones, about 89% of them singletons. Note on this clone: Its antigen is not known.

Per the germline V gene, CDR1 is ENHRY and CDR2 is SYGVKD. The CDR3 loop spans 14 amino acids. The ends lost 6 bases at V and 2 bases at J; junction bases unmatched: 1. This clonotype originated in an adult who received the AZD1222 COVID-19 vaccine. The input for sequencing was peripheral blood, taken 28 days after the second AZD1222 dose. The chain has TRBV10-3 and TRBJ2-7; 13 bases are shared with TRBD2. CDR3 sequence: CAIRLAGGTYEQYF. In DNA, the CDR3 is TGTGCCATCAGACTAGCGGGAGGGACCTACGAGCAGTACTTC.